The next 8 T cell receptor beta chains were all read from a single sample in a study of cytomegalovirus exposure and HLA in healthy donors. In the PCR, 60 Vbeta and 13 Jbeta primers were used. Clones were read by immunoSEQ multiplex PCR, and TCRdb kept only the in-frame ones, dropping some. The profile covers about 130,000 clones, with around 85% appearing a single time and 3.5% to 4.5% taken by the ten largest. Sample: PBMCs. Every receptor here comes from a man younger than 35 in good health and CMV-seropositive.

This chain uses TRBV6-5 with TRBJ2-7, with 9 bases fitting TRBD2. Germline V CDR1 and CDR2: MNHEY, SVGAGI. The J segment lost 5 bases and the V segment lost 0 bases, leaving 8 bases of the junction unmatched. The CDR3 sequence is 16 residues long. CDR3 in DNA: TGTGCCAGCAGTTACTCTGGCGGGGGGGCATTGGACGAGCAGTACTTC. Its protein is CASSYSGGGALDEQYF.

In DNA, the CDR3 is TGTGCCAGCAGTGCACGTCCTAGCGGCTCCTACAATGAGCAGTTCTTC. This encodes CASSARPSGSYNEQFF. V is TRBV27 and J is TRBJ2-1; TRBD2 agrees at 7 bases. The germline V gene encodes CDR1 MNHEY and CDR2 SMNVEV (reference sequence). The length of the CDR3 is 16 residues. V lost 5 bases and J lost 0; bases outside the gene matches: 7.

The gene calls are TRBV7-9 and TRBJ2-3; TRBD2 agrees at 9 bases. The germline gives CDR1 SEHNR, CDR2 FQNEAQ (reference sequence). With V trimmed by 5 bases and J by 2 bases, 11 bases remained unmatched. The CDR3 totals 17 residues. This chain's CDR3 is CASSGPLTSGHTDTQYF. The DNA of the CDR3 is TGTGCCAGCAGCGGACCCTTGACTAGCGGCCACACAGATACGCAGTATTTT.

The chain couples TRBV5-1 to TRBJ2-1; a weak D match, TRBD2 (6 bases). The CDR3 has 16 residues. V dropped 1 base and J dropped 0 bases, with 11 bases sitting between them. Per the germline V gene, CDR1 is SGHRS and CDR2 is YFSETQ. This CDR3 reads CASSLSGSLSYNEQFF. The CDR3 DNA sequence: TGCGCCAGCAGCTTGTCCGGGAGTCTCTCCTACAATGAGCAGTTCTTC.

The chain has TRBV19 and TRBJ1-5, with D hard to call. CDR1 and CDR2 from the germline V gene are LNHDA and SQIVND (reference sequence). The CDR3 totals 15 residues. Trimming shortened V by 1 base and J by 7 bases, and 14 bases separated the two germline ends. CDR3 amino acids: CASSIGLRAGQPQHF. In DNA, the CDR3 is TGTGCCAGTAGTATAGGGCTCCGGGCGGGCCAGCCCCAGCATTTT. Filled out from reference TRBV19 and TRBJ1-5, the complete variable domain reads DGGITQSPKYLFRKEGQNVTLSCEQNLNHDAMYWYRQDPGQGLRLIYYSQIVNDFQKGDIAEGYSVSREKKESFPLTVTSAQKNPTAFYLCASSIGLRAGQPQHFGDGTRLSIL.

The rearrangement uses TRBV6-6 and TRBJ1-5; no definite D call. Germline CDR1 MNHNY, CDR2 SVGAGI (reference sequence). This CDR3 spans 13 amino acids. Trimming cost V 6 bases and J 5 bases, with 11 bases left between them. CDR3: CASSKGGYQPQHF. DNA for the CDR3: TGTGCCAGCAGCAAGGGAGGGTATCAGCCCCAGCATTTT.

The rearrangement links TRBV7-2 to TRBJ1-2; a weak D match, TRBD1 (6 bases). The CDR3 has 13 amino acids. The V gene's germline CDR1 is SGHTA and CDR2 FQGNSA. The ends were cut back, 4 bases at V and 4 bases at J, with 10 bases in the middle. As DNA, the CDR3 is TGTGCCAGCAGCTCAGGACAGATCTATGGCTACACCTTC. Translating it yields CASSSGQIYGYTF.

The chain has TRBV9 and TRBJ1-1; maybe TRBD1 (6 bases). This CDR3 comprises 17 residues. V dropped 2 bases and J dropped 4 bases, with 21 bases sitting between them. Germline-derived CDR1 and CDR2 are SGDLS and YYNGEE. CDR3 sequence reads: CASSVRAGAGWSTEAFF. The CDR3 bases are TGTGCCAGCAGCGTTAGGGCGGGGGCCGGGTGGAGCACTGAAGCTTTCTTT.